The rows below give T cell receptor beta chains drawn from one sample of a study of spatial heterogeneity in lung cancer. TCRdb re-derived calls from the 5' RACE reads in MiXCR, one entry per CDR3 protein. The table lists tens of thousands of distinct CDR3 sequences, roughly 13% of them singletons. Sequenced material: PBMCs, taken at surgery. These receptors originate from a male donor with early-stage non-small cell lung cancer. The CDR3 runs from the conserved cysteine through the conserved F or W. A D gene is named only where the DNA matches it firmly.

TRBV7-9	.	15	TRBJ2-1	CASSHDRFRGNEQFF
TRBV2	.	12	TRBJ2-5	CASRPGQETQYF
TRBV28	.	16	TRBJ2-2	CASSLPASRNTGELFF
TRBV2	.	16	TRBJ1-5	CASSERPFTGNQPQHF
TRBV7-7	TRBD2	16	TRBJ2-5	CASSSSTSGATETQYF
TRBV10-2	.	14	TRBJ2-3	CASSRDSRLDTQYF
TRBV20-1	.	13	TRBJ1-2	CSASSRLDYGYTF
TRBV20-1	.	12	TRBJ2-5	CSARGQGGTQYF
TRBV9	.	15	TRBJ2-2	CASSVEARGTGELFF
TRBV4-1	.	15	TRBJ1-3	CASSQGGGVGNTIYF
TRBV12-3/TRBV12-4	.	15	TRBJ1-5	CASSFRAGGNQPQHF
TRBV20-1	.	15	TRBJ2-7	CSARGIRGPGNEQYF
TRBV29-1	.	14	TRBJ1-1	CSSPGGDMNTEAFF
TRBV7-9	.	18	TRBJ1-1	CASNWRPKPPGGNTEAFF
TRBV6-6	TRBD1	14	TRBJ1-3	CASSDRGTGNTIYF
TRBV12-3/TRBV12-4	.	15	TRBJ2-5	CASSLDWQSVETQYF
TRBV28	TRBD1	12	TRBJ1-1	CASKTGGTEAFF
TRBV29-1	TRBD1	15	TRBJ2-1	CSVDGTGDNWDEQFF